The count of the clone carrying this T cell receptor beta chain is one. The antigen remains undetermined. These data are taken from a study of chemoradiotherapy in HPV16-positive cancers. Whole-study findings and limits: Candidate HPV-specific clones and E7-related TCR motifs grew in tumor during treatment. In HPV16-positive patients, HPV-responsive T-cell expansion tracked better recurrence-free survival.

Sequenced by immunoSEQ multiplex PCR; TCRdb stores in-frame clones only, minus some. The repertoire holds around 29,000 clones, with roughly nine tenths as singletons. Trimming took off 0 bases at V and 5 bases at J, with 14 bases between the two ends. This CDR3 is built from 15 residues. The germline gives CDR1 LNHNV, CDR2 YYDKDF (reference sequence). The material sequenced was blood, taken from a patient who underwent chemoradiotherapy. The chain uses TRBV15 and TRBJ2-7, with a possible D match to TRBD2 (5 bases). The sequence derives from a human donor with HPV-associated anogenital cancer. The CDR3 loop is CATSRDGRGADEQYF. CDR3 DNA sequence: TGTGCCACCAGCAGAGATGGACGGGGAGCAGACGAGCAGTACTTC.